This T cell receptor beta chain came from a study of human T cells and chemical hapten exposure. Study-wide points: As the donors had alopecia, their immune response may differ from healthy people's. Higher patch test scores went with higher counts of PT1 expanded TCRs.

Comments on this clonotype: Its antigen is currently unknown.

Time point defined: patch test 1, 2 weeks after DPC sensitization. The treatment here: therapeutic diphenylcyclopropenone sensitization with weekly scalp DPC. Participating donors were patients with alopecia, aged 18 to 70 years, considered appropriate candidates for DPC. In TCRdb, the RACE reads were re-called with MiXCR into one record per CDR3 protein. The sample has more than 150,000 distinct CDR3 sequences; 14% are singletons. The receptor was isolated from a woman in her thirties with alopecia areata. Some clones in this sample may be carry-over from other donors' samples. The input for sequencing was whole blood, taken in connection with sensitization to the hapten diphenylcyclopropenone (DPC).

The DNA for the CDR3 is TGCAGCGTTGATCTGGGACAGGGGATTTACAATGAGCAGTTCTTC. Translating it yields CSVDLGQGIYNEQFF. The chain has TRBV29-1 and TRBJ2-1, with 10 bases fitting TRBD1. Germline V gives CDR1 SQVTM, CDR2 ANQGSEA. J lost 4 bases, V lost 3 bases, and 6 bases had no gene match. This CDR3 comprises 15 residues.